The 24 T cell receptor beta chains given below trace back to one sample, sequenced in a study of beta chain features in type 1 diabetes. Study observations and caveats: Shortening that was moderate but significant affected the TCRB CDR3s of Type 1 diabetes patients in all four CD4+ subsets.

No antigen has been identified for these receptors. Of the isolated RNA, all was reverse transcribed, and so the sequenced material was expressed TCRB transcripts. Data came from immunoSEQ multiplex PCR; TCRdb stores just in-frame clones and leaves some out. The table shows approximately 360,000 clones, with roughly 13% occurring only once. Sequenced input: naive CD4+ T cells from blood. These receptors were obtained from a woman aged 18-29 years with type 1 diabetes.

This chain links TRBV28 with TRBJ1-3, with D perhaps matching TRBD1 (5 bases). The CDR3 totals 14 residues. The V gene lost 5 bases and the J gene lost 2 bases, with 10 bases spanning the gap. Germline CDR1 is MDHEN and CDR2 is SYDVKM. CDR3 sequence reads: CASSLGTAGNTIYF. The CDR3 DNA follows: TGTGCCAGCAGTCTAGGGACTGCTGGAAACACCATATATTTT.

The CDR3: CASSQVPDRLAYNEQFF. Here the CDR3 DNA reads TGCGCCAGCAGCCAAGTCCCGGACAGGCTCGCCTACAATGAGCAGTTCTTC. The rearrangement links TRBV4-3 to TRBJ2-1; 7 bases are a match to TRBD1. V shed 1 base, J shed 2 bases, and the junction held 8 bases outside the gene matches. CDR3 length: 17 residues. CDR1 is LGHNA and CDR2 is YSLEER in the germline V gene.

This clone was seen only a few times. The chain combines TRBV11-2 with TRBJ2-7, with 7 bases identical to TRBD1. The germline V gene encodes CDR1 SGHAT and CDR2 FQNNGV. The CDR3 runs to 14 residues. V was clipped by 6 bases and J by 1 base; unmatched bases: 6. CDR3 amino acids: CASRGDSGSYEQYF. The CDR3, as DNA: TGTGCCAGCAGGGGGGACAGTGGGTCCTACGAGCAGTACTTC.

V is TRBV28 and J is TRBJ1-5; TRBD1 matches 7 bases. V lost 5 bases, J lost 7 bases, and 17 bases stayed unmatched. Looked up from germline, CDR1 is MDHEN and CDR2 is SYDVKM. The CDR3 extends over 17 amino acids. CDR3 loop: CASSSGNRGRFLQPQHF. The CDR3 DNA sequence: TGTGCCAGCAGTAGTGGGAACAGGGGACGGTTCTTACAGCCCCAGCATTTT.

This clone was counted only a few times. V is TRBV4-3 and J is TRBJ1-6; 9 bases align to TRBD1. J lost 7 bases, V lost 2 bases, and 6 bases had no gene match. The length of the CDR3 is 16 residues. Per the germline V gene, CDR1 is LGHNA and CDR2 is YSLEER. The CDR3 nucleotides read TGCGCCAGCAGCCAAAGATGGGACAGGGAAAATTCACCCCTCCACTTT. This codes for CASSQRWDRENSPLHF.

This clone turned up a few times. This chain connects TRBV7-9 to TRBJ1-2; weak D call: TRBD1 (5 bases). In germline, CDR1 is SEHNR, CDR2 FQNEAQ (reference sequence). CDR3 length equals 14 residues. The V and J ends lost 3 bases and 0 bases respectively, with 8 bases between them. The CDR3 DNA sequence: TGTGCCAGCAGCTTCTCAGGGACTAACTATGGCTACACCTTC. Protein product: CASSFSGTNYGYTF.

The DNA of the CDR3 is TGTGCCTGGAAGAAGGAGCCTAGGGGGCTAGCCAAAAACATTCAGTACTTC. Translating it yields CAWKKEPRGLAKNIQYF. The V gene is TRBV30, the J gene TRBJ2-4; 7 nucleotides line up with TRBD1. Trimming removed 4 bases from V and 0 bases from J; junction bases left unmatched: 12. Looked up from germline, CDR1 is GTSNPN and CDR2 is SVGIG (reference sequence). The CDR3 runs 17 residues.

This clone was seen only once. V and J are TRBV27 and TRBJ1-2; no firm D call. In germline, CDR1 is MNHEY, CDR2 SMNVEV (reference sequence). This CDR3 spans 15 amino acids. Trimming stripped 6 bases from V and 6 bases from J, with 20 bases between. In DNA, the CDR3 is TGTGCCAGCAGGGGCCGACGGACTATCCTGGATGGCTACACCTTC. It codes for CASRGRRTILDGYTF.

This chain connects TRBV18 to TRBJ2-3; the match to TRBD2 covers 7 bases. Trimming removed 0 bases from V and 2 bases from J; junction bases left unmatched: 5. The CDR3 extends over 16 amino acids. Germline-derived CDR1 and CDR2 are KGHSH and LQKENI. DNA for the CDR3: TGTGCCAGCTCACCACCTGAAAGCGGGGTCACAGATACGCAGTATTTT. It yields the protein CASSPPESGVTDTQYF.

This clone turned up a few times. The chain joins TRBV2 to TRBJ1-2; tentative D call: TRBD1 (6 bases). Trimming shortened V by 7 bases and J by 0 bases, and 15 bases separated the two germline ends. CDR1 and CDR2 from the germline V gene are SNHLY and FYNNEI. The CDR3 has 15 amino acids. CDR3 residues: CASTPQGIANYGYTF. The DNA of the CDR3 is TGTGCCAGCACCCCTCAGGGGATCGCTAACTATGGCTACACCTTC. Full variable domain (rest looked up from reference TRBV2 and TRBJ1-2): EPEVTQTPSHQVTQMGQEVILRCVPISNHLYFYWYRQILGQKVEFLVSFYNNEISEKSEIFDDQFSVERPDGSNFTLKIRSTKLEDSAMYFCASTPQGIANYGYTFGSGTRLTVV.

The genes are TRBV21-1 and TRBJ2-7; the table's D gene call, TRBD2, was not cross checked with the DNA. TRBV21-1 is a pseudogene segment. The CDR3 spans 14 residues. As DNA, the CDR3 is TGTGCCAGCAGCAACGCGGGAGGGTTCTACGAGCAGTACTTC. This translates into CASSNAGGFYEQYF.

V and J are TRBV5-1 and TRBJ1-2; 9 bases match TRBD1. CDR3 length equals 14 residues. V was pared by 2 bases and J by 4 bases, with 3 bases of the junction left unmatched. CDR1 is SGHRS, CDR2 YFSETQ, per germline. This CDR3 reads CASSFTDRGYGYTF. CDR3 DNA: TGCGCCAGCAGCTTCACGGACAGGGGCTATGGCTACACCTTC.

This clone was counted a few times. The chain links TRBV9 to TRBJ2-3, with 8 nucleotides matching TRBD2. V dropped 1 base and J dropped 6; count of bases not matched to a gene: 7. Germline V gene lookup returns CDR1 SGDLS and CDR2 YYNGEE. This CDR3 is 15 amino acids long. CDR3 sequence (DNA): TGTGCCAGCAGCGTATCTGAGCGGGAGTCGGATACGCAGTATTTT. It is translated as CASSVSERESDTQYF.

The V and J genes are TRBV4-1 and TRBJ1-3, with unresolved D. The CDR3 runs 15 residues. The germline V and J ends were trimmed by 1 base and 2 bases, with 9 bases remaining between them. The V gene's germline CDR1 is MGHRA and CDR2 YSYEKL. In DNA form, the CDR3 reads TGCGCCAGCAGCCAAGCCGTGGCCGCTGGAAACACCATATATTTT. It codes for CASSQAVAAGNTIYF.

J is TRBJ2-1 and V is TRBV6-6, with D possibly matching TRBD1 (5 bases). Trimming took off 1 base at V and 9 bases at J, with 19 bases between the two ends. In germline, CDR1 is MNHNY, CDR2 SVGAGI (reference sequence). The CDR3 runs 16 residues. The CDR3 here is CASSYWGPTRVIEQFF. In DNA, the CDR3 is TGTGCCAGCAGTTACTGGGGCCCAACCCGGGTCATTGAGCAGTTCTTC.

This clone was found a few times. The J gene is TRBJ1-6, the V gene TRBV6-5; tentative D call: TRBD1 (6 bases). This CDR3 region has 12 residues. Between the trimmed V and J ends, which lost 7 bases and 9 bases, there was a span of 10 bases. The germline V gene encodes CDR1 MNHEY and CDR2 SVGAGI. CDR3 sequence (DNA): TGTGCCAGCATGAGCAGGGGTTCACCCCTCCACTTT. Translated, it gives CASMSRGSPLHF.

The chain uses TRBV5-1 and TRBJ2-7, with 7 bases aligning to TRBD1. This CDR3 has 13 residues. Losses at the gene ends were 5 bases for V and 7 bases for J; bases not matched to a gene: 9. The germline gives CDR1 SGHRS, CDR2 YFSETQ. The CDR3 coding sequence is TGCGCCAGCAGGGGGACAGCCGGACGGGAGCAGTACTTC. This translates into CASRGTAGREQYF. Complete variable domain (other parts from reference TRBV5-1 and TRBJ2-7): KAGVTQTPRYLIKTRGQQVTLSCSPISGHRSVSWYQQTPGQGLQFLFEYFSETQRNKGNFPGRFSGRQFSNSRSEMNVSTLELGDSALYLCASRGTAGREQYFGPGTRLTVT.

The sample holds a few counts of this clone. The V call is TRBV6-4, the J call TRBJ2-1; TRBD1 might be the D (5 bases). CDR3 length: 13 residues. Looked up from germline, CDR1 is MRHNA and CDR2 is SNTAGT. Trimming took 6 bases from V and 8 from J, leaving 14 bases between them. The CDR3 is CASSHDPGYEQFF. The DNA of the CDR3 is TGTGCCAGCAGCCATGATCCAGGGTATGAGCAGTTCTTC.

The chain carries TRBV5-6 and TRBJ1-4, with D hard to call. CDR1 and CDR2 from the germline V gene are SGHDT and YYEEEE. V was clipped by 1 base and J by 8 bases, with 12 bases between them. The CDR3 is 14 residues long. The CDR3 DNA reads TGTGCCAGCAGCTTGAGGGCGGGAAGGGAAAAACTGTTTTTT. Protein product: CASSLRAGREKLFF. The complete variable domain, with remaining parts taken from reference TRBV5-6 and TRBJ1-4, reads DAGVTQSPTHLIKTRGQQVTLRCSPKSGHDTVSWYQQALGQGPQFIFQYYEEEERQRGNFPDRFSGHQFPNYSSELNVNALLLGDSALYLCASSLRAGREKLFFGSGTQLSVL.

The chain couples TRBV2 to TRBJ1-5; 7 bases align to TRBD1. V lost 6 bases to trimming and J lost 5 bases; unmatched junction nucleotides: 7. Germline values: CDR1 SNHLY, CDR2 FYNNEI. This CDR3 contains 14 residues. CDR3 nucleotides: TGTGCCAGCAGGTCGACAGGGAGTCATCAGCCCCAGCATTTT. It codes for CASRSTGSHQPQHF.

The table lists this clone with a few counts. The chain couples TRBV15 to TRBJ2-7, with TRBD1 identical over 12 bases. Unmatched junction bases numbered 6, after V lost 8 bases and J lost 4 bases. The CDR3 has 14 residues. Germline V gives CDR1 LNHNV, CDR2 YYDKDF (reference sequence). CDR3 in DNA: TGTGCCACCTGCCGGGACAGGGGGCCTTACGAGCAGTACTTC. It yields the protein CATCRDRGPYEQYF.

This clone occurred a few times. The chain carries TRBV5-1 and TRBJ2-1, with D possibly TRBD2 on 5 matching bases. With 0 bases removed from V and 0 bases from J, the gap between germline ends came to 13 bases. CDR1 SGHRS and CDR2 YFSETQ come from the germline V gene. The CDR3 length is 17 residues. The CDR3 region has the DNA TGCGCCAGCAGCTTGGCGGTGAGCGGCCCCTCCTACAATGAGCAGTTCTTC. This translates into CASSLAVSGPSYNEQFF.

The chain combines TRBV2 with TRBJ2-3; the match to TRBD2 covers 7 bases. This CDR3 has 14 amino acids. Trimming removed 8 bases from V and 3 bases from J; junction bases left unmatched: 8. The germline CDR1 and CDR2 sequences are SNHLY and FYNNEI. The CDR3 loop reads CASLAGDSTDTQYF. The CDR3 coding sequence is TGTGCCAGCTTGGCGGGGGATTCGACAGATACGCAGTATTTT.

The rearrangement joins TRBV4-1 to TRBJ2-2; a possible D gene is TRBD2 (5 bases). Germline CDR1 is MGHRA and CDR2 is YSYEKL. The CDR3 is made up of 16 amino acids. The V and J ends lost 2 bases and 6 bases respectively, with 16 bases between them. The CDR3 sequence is CASSQPSVRRAGELFF. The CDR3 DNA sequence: TGCGCCAGCAGCCAACCAAGTGTCAGGCGGGCCGGGGAGCTGTTTTTT.